A selection of T cell receptor beta chains follows, all from one sample in a study of cytomegalovirus exposure and HLA in healthy donors. Sequencing used immunoSEQ multiplex PCR; TCRdb keeps in-frame clones, though not all of them. Altogether about 140,000 clones are present, roughly 83% being singletons, with the ten largest covering over 1.5%. The sequenced material came from PBMCs. Receptor source: a man in his forties in good health and CMV-seronegative. Each CDR3 is given with its conserved first and last residue. A D gene is named only where the DNA matches it firmly. The listing skips clone size in some rows; elsewhere it reads once, few, many or a size class.

abundance	v_gene	j_gene	d_gene	CDR3aa	CDR3nt
-	TRBV4-1	TRBJ1-1	-	CASSQDPARGTEAFF	TGCGCCAGCAGCCAAGATCCCGCCAGGGGAACTGAAGCTTTCTTT
-	TRBV10-3	TRBJ2-7	TRBD1	CAISEGTGTLEQYF	TGTGCCATCAGTGAGGGGACAGGGACCCTCGAGCAGTACTTC
-	TRBV5-1	TRBJ1-2	-	CASSLEGGGYTF	TGCGCCAGCAGCTTGGAAGGGGGAGGCTACACCTTC
-	TRBV7-9	TRBJ1-2	-	CSSSLAGYGYTF	TGTTCCAGCAGCTTAGCCGGGTATGGCTACACCTTC
-	TRBV11-2	TRBJ2-1	TRBD2	CAHSGGSSYNEQFF	TGTGCCCACAGCGGCGGGAGCTCCTACAATGAGCAGTTCTTC
-	TRBV11-2	TRBJ1-5	-	CASSLEHNQPQHF	TGTGCCAGCAGCTTAGAACACAATCAGCCCCAGCATTTT
-	TRBV7-8	TRBJ1-2	-	CASSLQGLGDFEGYTF	TGTGCCAGCAGCTTACAGGGGTTGGGGGATTTTGAAGGCTACACCTTC
-	TRBV27	TRBJ1-5	-	CASSTDRSNQPQHF	TGTGCCAGCAGTACGGACAGAAGCAATCAGCCCCAGCATTTT
-	TRBV19	TRBJ1-5	-	CASSLRGGVQPQHF	TGTGCCAGTAGTCTTCGGGGAGGGGTTCAGCCCCAGCATTTT
-	TRBV7-2	TRBJ2-6	TRBD1	CASSLWGQGAGGLTF	TGTGCCAGCAGCTTATGGGGACAGGGGGCGGGCGGCCTGACTTTC
-	TRBV7-3	TRBJ2-1	TRBD2	CASSLLAGGAPAYNEQFF	TGTGCCAGCAGCTTGCTAGCGGGGGGCGCCCCTGCCTACAATGAGCAGTTCTTC
-	TRBV7-9	TRBJ1-5	-	CASSREGEPQHF	TGTGCCAGCAGCCGGGAGGGGGAGCCCCAGCATTTT
once	TRBV7-6	TRBJ2-7	TRBD1	CASSPRGVQGAREQYF	TGTGCCAGCAGCCCCAGGGGGGTACAGGGGGCAAGGGAGCAGTACTTC
-	TRBV4-1	TRBJ1-1	TRBD1	CASSYTAQGMNTEAFF	TGCGCCAGCAGTTACACCGCACAGGGGATGAACACTGAAGCTTTCTTT
-	TRBV9	TRBJ2-3	-	CASSSLGATDTQYF	TGTGCCAGCAGTTCCTTGGGGGCCACAGATACGCAGTATTTT
-	TRBV7-2	TRBJ1-6	-	CATRELLGDSPLHF	TGTGCCACTCGGGAGTTGCTTGGCGATTCACCCCTCCACTTT
-	TRBV7-2	TRBJ1-6	TRBD1	CASSPSGGWNSPLHF	TGTGCCAGCAGCCCCTCAGGGGGCTGGAATTCACCCCTCCACTTT
few	TRBV4-1	TRBJ2-2	TRBD1	CASSQVGPVDRGTGELFF	TGCGCCAGCAGCCAAGTAGGGCCCGTAGACAGGGGCACCGGGGAGCTGTTTTTT
-	TRBV9	TRBJ2-3	TRBD2	CASSVGMSGSGTDTQYF	TGTGCCAGCAGCGTCGGAATGAGCGGGAGTGGCACAGATACGCAGTATTTT
-	TRBV6-6	TRBJ2-3	TRBD1	CASSTQQGADTQYF	TGTGCCAGCAGTACCCAACAGGGGGCAGATACGCAGTATTTT
-	TRBV5-6	TRBJ2-7	-	CASSYRNDGPYEQYF	TGTGCCAGCAGCTACAGGAACGATGGGCCTTACGAGCAGTACTTC
-	TRBV6-1	TRBJ2-2	TRBD1	CASSDLQGSGELFF	TGTGCCAGCAGTGACCTACAGGGGTCCGGGGAGCTGTTTTTT
-	TRBV7-9	TRBJ2-3	TRBD1	CASSLGQGGTDTQYF	TGTGCCAGCAGCCTGGGACAGGGAGGCACAGATACGCAGTATTTT
-	TRBV27	TRBJ2-2	TRBD1	CASRPTGPGELFF	TGTGCCAGCAGACCGACAGGGCCCGGGGAGCTGTTTTTT
-	TRBV28	TRBJ1-6	-	CASRPQGSYNSPLHF	TGTGCCAGCAGACCTCAGGGTTCCTATAATTCACCCCTCCACTTT
-	TRBV5-1	TRBJ2-5	TRBD2	CASSLAASGGETQYF	TGCGCCAGCAGCTTGGCGGCTAGCGGTGGGGAGACCCAGTACTTC
-	TRBV7-2	TRBJ1-4	-	CASSLAFATNEKLFF	TGTGCCAGCAGCTTAGCATTCGCAACTAATGAAAAACTGTTTTTT
-	TRBV27	TRBJ1-5	-	CASSPFDTNQPQHF	TGTGCCAGCAGCCCTTTTGACACAAATCAGCCCCAGCATTTT
-	TRBV19	TRBJ2-5	TRBD1	CASSLRDRGPETQYF	TGTGCCAGTAGTCTCCGGGACAGGGGGCCAGAGACCCAGTACTTC
-	TRBV7-7	TRBJ2-7	-	CASSLDANSYEQYF	TGTGCTAGCAGCTTAGATGCTAACTCCTACGAGCAGTACTTC
-	TRBV9	TRBJ2-5	TRBD2	CASSGPGGPGETQYF	TGTGCCAGCAGCGGCCCGGGAGGGCCGGGCGAGACCCAGTACTTC
few	TRBV10-3	TRBJ1-5	-	CAISDTGNQPQHF	TGTGCCATCAGTGACACAGGGAATCAGCCCCAGCATTTT
-	TRBV19	TRBJ1-1	TRBD1	CASTTGRQGGNTEAFF	TGTGCCAGTACTACGGGAAGACAGGGGGGAAACACTGAAGCTTTCTTT
-	TRBV6-1	TRBJ1-3	TRBD1	CASSGGTGPELSGNTIYF	TGTGCCAGCAGTGGGGGGACAGGCCCTGAACTCTCTGGAAACACCATATATTTT
few	TRBV9	TRBJ2-1	-	CASSFRTEDEQFF	TGTGCCAGCAGCTTCCGGACTGAGGATGAGCAGTTCTTC
-	TRBV10-3	TRBJ2-1	TRBD2	CAISESTSGSISYNEQFF	TGTGCCATCAGTGAGTCAACTAGCGGGAGCATTTCCTACAATGAGCAGTTCTTC